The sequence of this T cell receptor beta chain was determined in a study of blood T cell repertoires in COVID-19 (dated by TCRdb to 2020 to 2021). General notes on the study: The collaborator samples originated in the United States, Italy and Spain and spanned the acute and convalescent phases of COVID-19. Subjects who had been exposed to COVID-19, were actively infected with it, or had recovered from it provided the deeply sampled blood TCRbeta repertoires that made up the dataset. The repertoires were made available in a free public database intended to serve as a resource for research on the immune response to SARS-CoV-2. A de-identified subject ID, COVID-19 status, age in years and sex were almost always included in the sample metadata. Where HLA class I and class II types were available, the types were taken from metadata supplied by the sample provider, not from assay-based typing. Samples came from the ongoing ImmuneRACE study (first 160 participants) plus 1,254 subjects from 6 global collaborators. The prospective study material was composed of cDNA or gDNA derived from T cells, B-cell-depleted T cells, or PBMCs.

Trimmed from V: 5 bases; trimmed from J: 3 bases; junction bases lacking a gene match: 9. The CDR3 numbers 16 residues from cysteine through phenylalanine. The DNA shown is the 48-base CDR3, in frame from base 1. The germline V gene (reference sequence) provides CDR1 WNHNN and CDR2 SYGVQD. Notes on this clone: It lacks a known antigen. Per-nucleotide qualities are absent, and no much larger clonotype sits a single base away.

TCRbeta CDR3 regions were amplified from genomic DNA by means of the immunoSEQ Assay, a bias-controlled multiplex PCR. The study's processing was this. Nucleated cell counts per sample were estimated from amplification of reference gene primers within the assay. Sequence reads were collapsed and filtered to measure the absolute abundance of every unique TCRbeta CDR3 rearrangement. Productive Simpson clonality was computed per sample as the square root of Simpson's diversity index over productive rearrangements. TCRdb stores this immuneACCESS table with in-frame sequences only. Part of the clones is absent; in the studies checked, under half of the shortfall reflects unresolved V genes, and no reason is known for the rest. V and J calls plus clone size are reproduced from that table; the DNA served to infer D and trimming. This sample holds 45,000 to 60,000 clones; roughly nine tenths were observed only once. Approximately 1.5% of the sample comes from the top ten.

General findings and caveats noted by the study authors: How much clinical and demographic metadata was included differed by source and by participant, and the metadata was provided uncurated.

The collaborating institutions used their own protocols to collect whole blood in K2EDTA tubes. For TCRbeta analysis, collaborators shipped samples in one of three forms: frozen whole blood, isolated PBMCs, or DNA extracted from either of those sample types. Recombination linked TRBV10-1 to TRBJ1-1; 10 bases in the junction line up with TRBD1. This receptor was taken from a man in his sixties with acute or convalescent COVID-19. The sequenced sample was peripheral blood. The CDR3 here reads CASSPRAGQGDTEAFF. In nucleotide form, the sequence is TGCGCCAGCAGTCCGAGGGCAGGACAGGGGGACACTGAAGCTTTCTTT.